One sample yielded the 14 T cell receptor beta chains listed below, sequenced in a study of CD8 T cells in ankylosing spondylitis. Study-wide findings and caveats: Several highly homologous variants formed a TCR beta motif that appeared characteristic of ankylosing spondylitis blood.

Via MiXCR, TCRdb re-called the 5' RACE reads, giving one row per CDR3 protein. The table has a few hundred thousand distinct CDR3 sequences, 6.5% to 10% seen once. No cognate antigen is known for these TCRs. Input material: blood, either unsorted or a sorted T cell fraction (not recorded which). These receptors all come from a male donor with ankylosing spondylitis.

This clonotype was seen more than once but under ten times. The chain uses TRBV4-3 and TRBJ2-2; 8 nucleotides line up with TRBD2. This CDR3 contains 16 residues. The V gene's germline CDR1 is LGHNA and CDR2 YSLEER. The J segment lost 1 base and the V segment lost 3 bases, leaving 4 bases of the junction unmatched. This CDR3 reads CASSQRTSWNTGELFF. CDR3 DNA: TGCGCCAGCAGCCAGAGGACTAGCTGGAACACCGGGGAGCTGTTTTTT.

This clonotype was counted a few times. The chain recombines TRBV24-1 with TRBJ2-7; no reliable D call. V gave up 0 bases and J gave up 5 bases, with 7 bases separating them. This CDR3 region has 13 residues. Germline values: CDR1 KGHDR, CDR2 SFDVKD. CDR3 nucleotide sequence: TGTGCCACCAGTGATTTGAAGGGTCACGAGCAGTACTTC. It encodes CATSDLKGHEQYF.

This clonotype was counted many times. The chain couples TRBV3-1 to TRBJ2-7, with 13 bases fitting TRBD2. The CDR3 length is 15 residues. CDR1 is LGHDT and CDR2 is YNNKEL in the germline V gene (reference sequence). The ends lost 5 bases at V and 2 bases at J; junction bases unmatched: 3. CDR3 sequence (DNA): TGTGCCAGCAGCTCGGGACTAGCGGGAACCTACGAGCAGTACTTC. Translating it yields CASSSGLAGTYEQYF.

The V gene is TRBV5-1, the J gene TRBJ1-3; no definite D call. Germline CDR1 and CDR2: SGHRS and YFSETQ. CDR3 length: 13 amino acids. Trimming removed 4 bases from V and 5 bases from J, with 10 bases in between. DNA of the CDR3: TGCGCCAGCAGCCAGGACGCACGAAACACCATATATTTT. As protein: CASSQDARNTIYF. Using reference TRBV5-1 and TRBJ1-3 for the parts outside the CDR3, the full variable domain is KAGVTQTPRYLIKTRGQQVTLSCSPISGHRSVSWYQQTPGQGLQFLFEYFSETQRNKGNFPGRFSGRQFSNSRSEMNVSTLELGDSALYLCASSQDARNTIYFGEGSWLTVV.

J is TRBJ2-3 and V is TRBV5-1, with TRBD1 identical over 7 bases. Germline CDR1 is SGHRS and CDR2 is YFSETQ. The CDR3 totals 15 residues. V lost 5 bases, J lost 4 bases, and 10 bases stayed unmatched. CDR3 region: CASRVQGLGPDTQYF. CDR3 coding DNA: TGCGCCAGCAGGGTACAGGGGCTGGGGCCAGATACGCAGTATTTT.

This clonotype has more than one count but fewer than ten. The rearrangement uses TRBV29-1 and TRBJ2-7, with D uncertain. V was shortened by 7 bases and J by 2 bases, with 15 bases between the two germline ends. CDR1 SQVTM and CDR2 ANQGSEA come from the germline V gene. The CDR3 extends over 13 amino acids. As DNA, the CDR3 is TGCAGCGCCCTCAGACCCCTCCCCTACGAGCAGTACTTC. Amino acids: CSALRPLPYEQYF.

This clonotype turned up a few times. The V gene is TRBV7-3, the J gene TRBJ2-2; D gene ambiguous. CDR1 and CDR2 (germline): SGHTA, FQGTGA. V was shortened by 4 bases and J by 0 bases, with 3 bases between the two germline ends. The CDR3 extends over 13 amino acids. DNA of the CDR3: TGTGCCAGCAGCTCCGCGAACACCGGGGAGCTGTTTTTT. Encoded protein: CASSSANTGELFF.

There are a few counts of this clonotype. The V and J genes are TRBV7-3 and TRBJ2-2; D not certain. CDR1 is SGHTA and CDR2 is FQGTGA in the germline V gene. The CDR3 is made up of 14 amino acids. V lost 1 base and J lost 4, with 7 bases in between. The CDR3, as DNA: TGTGCCAGCAGCTTAAGACCGGGCACCGGGGAGCTGTTTTTT. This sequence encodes CASSLRPGTGELFF.

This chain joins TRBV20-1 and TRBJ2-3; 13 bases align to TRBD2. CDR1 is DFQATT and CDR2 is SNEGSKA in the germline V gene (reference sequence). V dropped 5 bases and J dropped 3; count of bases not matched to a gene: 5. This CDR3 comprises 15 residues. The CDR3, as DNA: TGCAGTGCTCGCAGACTAGCGGGAGGTACAGATACGCAGTATTTT. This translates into CSARRLAGGTDTQYF.

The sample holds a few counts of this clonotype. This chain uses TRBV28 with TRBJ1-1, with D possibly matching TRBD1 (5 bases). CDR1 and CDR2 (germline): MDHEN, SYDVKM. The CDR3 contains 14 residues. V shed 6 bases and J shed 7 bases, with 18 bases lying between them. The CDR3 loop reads CASRVGEGRLEAFF. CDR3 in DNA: TGTGCCAGCAGGGTGGGAGAGGGACGACTTGAAGCTTTCTTT.

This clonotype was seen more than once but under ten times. CDR3 loop: CASSQVAQAYGYTF. The CDR3 DNA reads as TGCGCCAGCAGCCAAGTTGCCCAGGCCTATGGCTACACCTTC. The chain couples TRBV4-3 to TRBJ1-2; no firm D call. This CDR3 has 14 amino acids. V lost 1 base and J lost 4, with 10 bases in between. Per the germline V gene, CDR1 is LGHNA and CDR2 is YSLEER.

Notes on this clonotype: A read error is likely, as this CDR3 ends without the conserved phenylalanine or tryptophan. The CDR3 DNA sequence: TGCGCCAGCAGCCCCCGGGGGGAAAATAATGAAAAACTGTTTTGT. It encodes CASSPRGENNEKLFC. The chain couples TRBV5-1 to TRBJ1-4; a possible D gene is TRBD1 (5 bases). Germline V CDR1 and CDR2: SGHRS, YFSETQ. V was clipped by 4 bases and J by 4 bases, with 14 bases between them. CDR3 length: 15 amino acids.

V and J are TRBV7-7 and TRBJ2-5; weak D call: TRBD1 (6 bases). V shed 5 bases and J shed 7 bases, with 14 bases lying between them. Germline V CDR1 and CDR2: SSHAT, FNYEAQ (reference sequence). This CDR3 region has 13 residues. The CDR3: CASSPQGLGTQYF. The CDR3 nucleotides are TGTGCCAGCAGCCCACAGGGCCTGGGGACCCAGTACTTC.

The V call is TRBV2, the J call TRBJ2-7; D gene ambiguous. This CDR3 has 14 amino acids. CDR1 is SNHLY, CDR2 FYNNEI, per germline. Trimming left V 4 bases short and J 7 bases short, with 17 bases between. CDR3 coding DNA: TGTGCCAGCAGTGTCAGTCCTCCTCCCTTGGAGCAGTACTTC. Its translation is CASSVSPPPLEQYF.